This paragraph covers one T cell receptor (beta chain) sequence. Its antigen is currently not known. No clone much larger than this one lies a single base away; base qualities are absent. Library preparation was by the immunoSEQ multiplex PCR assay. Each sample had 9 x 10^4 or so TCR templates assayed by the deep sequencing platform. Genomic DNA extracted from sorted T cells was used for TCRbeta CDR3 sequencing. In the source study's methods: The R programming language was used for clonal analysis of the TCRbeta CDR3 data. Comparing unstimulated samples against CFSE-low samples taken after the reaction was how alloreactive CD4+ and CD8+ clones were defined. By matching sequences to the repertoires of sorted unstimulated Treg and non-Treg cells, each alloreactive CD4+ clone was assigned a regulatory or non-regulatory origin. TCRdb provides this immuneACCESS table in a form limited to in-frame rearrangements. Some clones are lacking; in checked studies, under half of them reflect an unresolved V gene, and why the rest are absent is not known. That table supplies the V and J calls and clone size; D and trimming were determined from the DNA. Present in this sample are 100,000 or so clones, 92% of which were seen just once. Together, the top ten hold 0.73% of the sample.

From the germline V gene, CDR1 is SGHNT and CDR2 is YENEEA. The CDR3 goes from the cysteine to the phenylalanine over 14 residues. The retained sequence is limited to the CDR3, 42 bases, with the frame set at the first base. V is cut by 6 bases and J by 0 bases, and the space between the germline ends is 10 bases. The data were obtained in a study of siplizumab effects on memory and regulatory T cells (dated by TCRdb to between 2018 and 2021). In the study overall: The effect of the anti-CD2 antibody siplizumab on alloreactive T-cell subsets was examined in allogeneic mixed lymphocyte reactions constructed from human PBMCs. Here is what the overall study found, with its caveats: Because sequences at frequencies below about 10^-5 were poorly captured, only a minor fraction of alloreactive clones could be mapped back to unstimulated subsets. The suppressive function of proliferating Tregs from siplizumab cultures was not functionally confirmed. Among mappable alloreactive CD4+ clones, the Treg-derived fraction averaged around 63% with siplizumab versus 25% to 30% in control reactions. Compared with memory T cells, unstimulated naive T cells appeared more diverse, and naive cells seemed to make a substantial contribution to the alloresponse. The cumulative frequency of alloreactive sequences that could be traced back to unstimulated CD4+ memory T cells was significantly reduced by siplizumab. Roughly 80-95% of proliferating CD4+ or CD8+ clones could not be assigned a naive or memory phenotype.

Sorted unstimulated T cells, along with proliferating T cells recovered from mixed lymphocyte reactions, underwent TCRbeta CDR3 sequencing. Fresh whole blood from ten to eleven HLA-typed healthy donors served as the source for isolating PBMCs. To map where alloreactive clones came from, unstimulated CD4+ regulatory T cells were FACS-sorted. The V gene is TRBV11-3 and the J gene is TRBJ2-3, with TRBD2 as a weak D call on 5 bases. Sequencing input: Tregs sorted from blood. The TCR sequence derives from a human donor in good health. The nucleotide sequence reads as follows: TGTGCCAGCAGTGGCGGGTTCAGCACAGATACGCAGTATTTT. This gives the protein CASSGGFSTDTQYF.